The 32 T cell receptor beta chains in this list originate from one sample, sequenced in a study of blood T cell repertoires in COVID-19. Here immunoSEQ multiplex PCR was the method, and the copy in TCRdb shows in-frame clones only, minus some. The data hold fewer than 110,000 clones, with about 89% observed a single time. Material for sequencing was peripheral blood. The receptors here all came from a woman in her 30s with acute or convalescent COVID-19.

The rearrangement links TRBV18 to TRBJ2-7; 13 bases match TRBD2. V lost 6 bases and J lost 6; bases outside the gene matches: 8. The germline CDR1 and CDR2 sequences are KGHSH and LQKENI. The CDR3 has 15 amino acids. The DNA of the CDR3 is TGTGCCAGCTCTCCTACTAGCGGGGGGGCAGGCGAGCAGTACTTC. This gives the protein CASSPTSGGAGEQYF.

V gene TRBV2 combines with J gene TRBJ1-2; 12 nucleotides match TRBD1. The CDR3 sequence is 18 residues long. Germline V gene sequence: CDR1 SNHLY, CDR2 FYNNEI. Losses at the gene ends were 5 bases for V and 0 bases for J; bases not matched to a gene: 10. CDR3 DNA sequence: TGTGCCAGCAGTCTCCCGGGACAGGGGGCCCTAGCTAACTATGGCTACACCTTC. The encoded protein is CASSLPGQGALANYGYTF.

This clone was seen only once. V gene TRBV6-1 combines with J gene TRBJ2-7; TRBD1 might be the D (5 bases). The V end lost 2 bases, the J end lost 4 bases, and 21 bases lay between the germline ends. The CDR3 is made up of 17 amino acids. CDR1 MNHNS and CDR2 SASEGT come from the germline V gene. The CDR3 region has the DNA TGTGCCAGCAGTGAACGTTTCAGGGCCCCAATAATGTACGAGCAGTACTTC. It yields the protein CASSERFRAPIMYEQYF.

The chain links TRBV5-6 to TRBJ2-1, with 10 bases aligning to TRBD1. The CDR3 is made up of 17 amino acids. CDR1 and CDR2 (germline): SGHDT, YYEEEE. V dropped 3 bases and J dropped 0; count of bases not matched to a gene: 6. The CDR3 here is CASSSSGTGVSYNEQFF. CDR3 DNA sequence: TGTGCCAGCAGCTCTTCCGGGACAGGGGTCTCCTACAATGAGCAGTTCTTC.

The chain employs TRBV30 and TRBJ2-7, with D possibly TRBD2 on 5 matching bases. Germline values: CDR1 GTSNPN, CDR2 SVGIG (reference sequence). The CDR3 length is 15 residues. With 0 bases removed from V and 2 bases from J, the gap between germline ends came to 14 bases. In nucleotides, the CDR3 is TGTGCCTGGAGTGTAACCGACCTGAGGGCCTACGAGCAGTACTTC. As protein: CAWSVTDLRAYEQYF.

V gene TRBV28 combines with J gene TRBJ1-2; D is perhaps TRBD1 (5 bases). V lost 3 bases to trimming and J lost 2 bases, with 19 bases between them. This CDR3 has 17 amino acids. The germline V gene has CDR1 MDHEN and CDR2 SYDVKM. The CDR3 here is CASSFRGYSVGNYGYTF. The CDR3 coding sequence is TGTGCCAGCAGTTTTAGGGGTTATAGTGTGGGGAACTATGGCTACACCTTC.

The chain combines TRBV27 with TRBJ2-3; 7 positions match TRBD2. This CDR3 has 16 residues. V lost 1 base to trimming and J lost 4 bases; unmatched junction nucleotides: 8. Germline V gene lookup returns CDR1 MNHEY and CDR2 SMNVEV (reference sequence). The CDR3 here is CASSLYFGGIADTQYF. CDR3 bases: TGTGCCAGCAGTTTATACTTCGGGGGGATCGCAGATACGCAGTATTTT.

This chain joins TRBV5-1 and TRBJ1-5; possibly TRBD1 for D (5 bases). Between the trimmed V and J ends, which lost 0 bases and 2 bases, there was a span of 9 bases. CDR1 and CDR2 from the germline V gene are SGHRS and YFSETQ. The CDR3 loop spans 15 amino acids. The CDR3 DNA sequence: TGCGCCAGCAGCTTGGAGGGGTACGGCAATCAGCCCCAGCATTTT. Encoded protein: CASSLEGYGNQPQHF.

This chain links TRBV28 with TRBJ1-1, with 8 bases aligning to TRBD1. The CDR3 contains 17 residues. The V and J ends lost 2 bases and 1 base, in that order; junction bases with no gene match: 9. Germline assignment: CDR1 MDHEN and CDR2 SYDVKM. As DNA, the CDR3 is TGTGCCAGCAGTTTACGGACAGGGAGTAGTGGGAACACTGAAGCTTTCTTT. Encoded protein: CASSLRTGSSGNTEAFF.

In this sample, this clone turned up a few times. V is TRBV3-1 (or the pseudogene TRBV3-2) and J is TRBJ1-5; D perhaps matches TRBD1 (6 bases). V shed 6 bases and J shed 2 bases, with 17 bases lying between them. The CDR3 loop spans 16 amino acids. Germline CDR1 reads LGHDT; CDR2 reads YNNKEL (reference sequence). The chain's CDR3 is CASSGEGSGGNQPQHF. The CDR3, as DNA: TGTGCCAGCAGTGGCGAGGGGTCAGGGGGCAATCAGCCCCAGCATTTT.

The chain links TRBV30 to TRBJ1-4, with 9 bases fitting TRBD1. V dropped 4 bases and J dropped 3; count of bases not matched to a gene: 6. Germline assignment: CDR1 GTSNPN and CDR2 SVGIG (reference sequence). This CDR3 comprises 15 residues. CDR3 amino acids: CAWNGQGLANEKLFF. CDR3 nucleotides: TGTGCCTGGAACGGACAGGGGTTAGCTAATGAAAAACTGTTTTTT. The complete variable domain, with remaining parts taken from reference TRBV30 and TRBJ1-4, reads SQTIHQWPATLVQPVGSPLSLECTVEGTSNPNLYWYRQAAGRGLQLLFYSVGIGQISSEVPQNLSASRPQDRQFILSSKKLLLSDSGFYLCAWNGQGLANEKLFFGSGTQLSVL.

In its sample, this clone was seen once. This chain joins TRBV28 and TRBJ2-3; the match to TRBD2 covers 11 bases. This CDR3 is 16 amino acids long. After removal of 2 bases from V and 3 bases from J, the junction contained 4 bases not matched to a gene. CDR1 MDHEN and CDR2 SYDVKM come from the germline V gene. CDR3 region: CASSLALAGVTDTQYF. As DNA, the CDR3 is TGTGCCAGCAGTTTAGCACTAGCGGGGGTTACAGATACGCAGTATTTT.

V usage is TRBV3-1 (or the pseudogene TRBV3-2) and J usage is TRBJ1-4; D is uncertain. From germline, CDR1 is LGHDT and CDR2 YNNKEL (reference sequence). Trimming shortened V by 4 bases and J by 5 bases, and 14 bases separated the two germline ends. This CDR3 contains 15 residues. In DNA form, the CDR3 reads TGTGCCAGCAGCCCGTGGATAGCCTCCAATGAAAAACTGTTTTTT. Encoded protein: CASSPWIASNEKLFF.

The gene calls are TRBV29-1 and TRBJ1-2, with D perhaps matching TRBD1 (5 bases). The germline gives CDR1 SQVTM, CDR2 ANQGSEA. V lost 6 bases and J lost 6, with 14 bases in between. The CDR3 runs to 12 residues. CDR3 amino acids: CSVARAIDGYTF. For the CDR3, the DNA is TGCAGCGTGGCCAGGGCAATTGATGGCTACACCTTC.

The rearrangement joins TRBV25-1 to TRBJ2-2; D is perhaps TRBD1 (6 bases). The CDR3 totals 17 residues. Looked up from germline, CDR1 is MGHDK and CDR2 is SYGVNS. Trimming removed 2 bases at V and 1 base at J, with 14 bases between. The CDR3 DNA reads as TGTGCCAGCAGTGAACGCACAGGGCGCGGGAACACCGGGGAGCTGTTTTTT. The encoded protein is CASSERTGRGNTGELFF. The full variable domain, in which reference TRBV25-1 and TRBJ2-2 provide the parts outside the CDR3, is EADIYQTPRYLVIGTGKKITLECSQTMGHDKMYWYQQDPGMELHLIHYSYGVNSTEKGDLSSESTVSRIRTEHFPLTLESARPSHTSQYLCASSERTGRGNTGELFFGEGSRLTVL.

The V gene is TRBV23-1, the J gene TRBJ1-5, with D perhaps TRBD1 (5 bases). TRBV23-1 is filed as an ORF, its function uncertain. The CDR3 length is 15 residues. V was clipped by 4 bases and J by 2 bases, with 12 bases between them. The CDR3 spells CASSPPGGGNQPQHF. In DNA form, the CDR3 reads TGCGCCAGCAGTCCCCCCGGGGGGGGCAATCAGCCCCAGCATTTT.

The chain uses TRBV9 and TRBJ1-2; 10 nucleotides line up with TRBD1. CDR1 SGDLS and CDR2 YYNGEE come from the germline V gene. This CDR3 contains 13 residues. V gave up 4 bases and J gave up 7 bases; unmatched junction bases: 4. The CDR3 spells CASSPGTGVGYTF. The CDR3 nucleotides are TGTGCCAGCAGCCCGGGGACAGGGGTTGGCTACACCTTC.

The rearrangement uses TRBV9 and TRBJ2-3; 7 positions agree with TRBD1. The CDR3 runs 14 residues. J was trimmed by 4 bases and V by 2 bases; bases with no gene match: 4. Germline-derived CDR1 and CDR2 are SGDLS and YYNGEE. This CDR3 is CASSVQGQPDTQYF. CDR3 nucleotides: TGTGCCAGCAGCGTGCAGGGACAGCCAGATACGCAGTATTTT.

V and J are TRBV9 and TRBJ1-1; no clear D. The CDR3 runs 13 residues. Germline-derived CDR1 and CDR2 are SGDLS and YYNGEE. V was cut by 0 bases and J by 6 bases, with 9 bases left in between. CDR3 sequence reads: CASSVASQAEAFF. As DNA, the CDR3 is TGTGCCAGCAGCGTAGCATCGCAGGCTGAAGCTTTCTTT.

V usage is TRBV21-1 and J usage is TRBJ2-2; the tabulated D call, TRBD1, remains unverified against the DNA. TRBV21-1 is a recognized pseudogene. This CDR3 spans 14 amino acids. The CDR3 region has the DNA TGTGCCAGCAGCAAAGGTTCAGTTACCGGGGAGCTGTTTTTT. It encodes CASSKGSVTGELFF.

The genes are TRBV29-1 and TRBJ2-3; the D gene is possibly TRBD1 (5 bases). This CDR3 spans 17 amino acids. Germline V gene lookup returns CDR1 SQVTM and CDR2 ANQGSEA. V shed 7 bases and J shed 0 bases, with 23 bases lying between them. This CDR3 is CSAKGRVGPSSTDTQYF. The DNA for the CDR3 is TGCAGCGCTAAGGGGCGCGTCGGCCCCTCTAGCACAGATACGCAGTATTTT.

The genes are TRBV28 and TRBJ1-2; D unclear. Germline V gene sequence: CDR1 MDHEN, CDR2 SYDVKM. V lost 6 bases to trimming and J lost 3 bases, with 11 bases between them. CDR3 size: 13 residues. The CDR3 region is CASRRESYYGYTF. The CDR3 DNA sequence: TGTGCCAGCAGAAGGGAGTCTTACTATGGCTACACCTTC.

The chain joins TRBV28 to TRBJ1-5, with 7 positions matching TRBD1. This CDR3 spans 15 amino acids. V shed 6 bases and J 5 bases; nucleotides not matched to a gene: 10. Germline V gene lookup returns CDR1 MDHEN and CDR2 SYDVKM. CDR3 sequence: CASRQHRGLDQPQHF. Here the CDR3 DNA reads TGTGCCAGCAGACAGCACAGGGGATTAGATCAGCCCCAGCATTTT.

The chain uses TRBV2 and TRBJ1-5, with a tentative D call TRBD1 (5 bases). There are 16 residues in the CDR3. Deletions cut 5 bases from V and 2 bases from J, with 16 bases between. Per germline, CDR1 SNHLY and CDR2 FYNNEI. DNA for the CDR3: TGTGCCAGCAGTCCCCAGGGTTTAGGGGGCAATCAGCCCCAGCATTTT. Protein: CASSPQGLGGNQPQHF. The full variable domain, rest sourced from reference TRBV2 and TRBJ1-5, is EPEVTQTPSHQVTQMGQEVILRCVPISNHLYFYWYRQILGQKVEFLVSFYNNEISEKSEIFDDQFSVERPDGSNFTLKIRSTKLEDSAMYFCASSPQGLGGNQPQHFGDGTRLSIL.

The V call is TRBV7-9, the J call TRBJ2-7; D gene unclear. CDR1 and CDR2 from the germline V gene are SEHNR and FQNEAQ (reference sequence). V lost 1 base to trimming and J lost 5 bases, with 9 bases between them. This CDR3 region has 13 residues. This CDR3 is CASSLGLRNEQYF. In DNA, the CDR3 is TGTGCCAGCAGCTTAGGGCTGAGGAACGAGCAGTACTTC.

The CDR3 DNA reads TGTGCCAGCAGCCAAGTACAGGAGGGCTACACCTTC. It codes for CASSQVQEGYTF. J is TRBJ1-2 and V is TRBV3-1 (or the pseudogene TRBV3-2); a possible D gene is TRBD1 (5 bases). CDR3 length: 12 amino acids. From germline, CDR1 is LGHDT and CDR2 YNNKEL (reference sequence). V was trimmed by 1 base and J by 8 bases, leaving 8 bases between them.

As DNA, the CDR3 is TGTGCCAGCAGTGAACGACTCCTGTCCTCAACTAATGAAAAACTGTTTTTT. The encoded protein is CASSERLLSSTNEKLFF. J is TRBJ1-4 and V is TRBV2; D gene uncertain. CDR1 is SNHLY and CDR2 is FYNNEI in the germline V gene. V lost 2 bases and J 0 bases, leaving 13 bases between the germline ends. There are 17 residues in the CDR3.

Details on this clone: A read error may produce the germline difference seen at one junction end. The chain couples TRBV30 to TRBJ1-5, with D tentatively TRBD1 (5 bases). Per germline, CDR1 GTSNPN and CDR2 SVGIG (reference sequence). The CDR3 loop spans 14 amino acids. Written as DNA, the CDR3 is TGTGCCTGGGGATCCGGGCGGGGCAACCAGCCCCAGCATTTT. Protein: CAWGSGRGNQPQHF.

The rearrangement uses TRBV27 and TRBJ2-1, with 7 positions matching TRBD2. Germline CDR1 reads MNHEY; CDR2 reads SMNVEV (reference sequence). Losses at the gene ends were 0 bases for V and 4 bases for J; bases not matched to a gene: 3. This CDR3 is built from 15 residues. As DNA, the CDR3 is TGTGCCAGCAGTTTATCGTTGGGGGGGTACAATGAGCAGTTCTTC. Its translation: CASSLSLGGYNEQFF.

As concerns this clone: One end of the junction does not line up with germline, which may come from a read error. Additional DNA sequences in this sample encode the identical CDR3. The chain links TRBV3-1 (or the pseudogene TRBV3-2) to TRBJ1-2, with TRBD1 as a possible D gene (6 bases). Germline V gene lookup returns CDR1 LGHDT and CDR2 YNNKEL (reference sequence). This CDR3 contains 16 residues. The CDR3 nucleotides are TGTGCTAGCAGCCAAGGATACGACAGGAGAAACCATGGCTACACCTTC. Translation gives CASSQGYDRRNHGYTF.

This rearrangement joins TRBV7-9 to TRBJ1-2, with TRBD1 matching over 8 bases. V lost 4 bases to trimming and J lost 4 bases; unmatched junction nucleotides: 5. The CDR3 runs 14 residues. Germline CDR1 is SEHNR and CDR2 is FQNEAQ (reference sequence). CDR3 in amino acids: CASSSRGLGYGYTF. In nucleotides, the CDR3 is TGTGCCAGCAGCTCCAGGGGGCTCGGCTATGGCTACACCTTC.

This chain uses TRBV10-3 with TRBJ2-2; no reliable D call. CDR1 ENHRY and CDR2 SYGVKD come from the germline V gene. The CDR3 length is 12 residues. V lost 5 bases and J 7 bases, leaving 8 bases between the germline ends. CDR3 amino acids: CAISSGNGELFF. The CDR3 nucleotides read TGTGCCATCAGTTCAGGAAACGGGGAGCTGTTTTTT.